This passage covers 14 T cell receptor beta chains from one sample sequenced in a study of cytomegalovirus exposure and HLA in healthy donors. A multiplex PCR was run with 60 Vbeta primers and 13 Jbeta primers. Clones were sequenced by immunoSEQ multiplex PCR, and TCRdb holds only the in-frame ones, with some missing. This table holds about 100,000 clones, more than 60% found once. The specimen sequenced was PBMCs. The receptors shown here come from a man between 45 and 60 years old in good health and CMV-seropositive.

The chain carries TRBV5-6 and TRBJ2-1, with 7 bases fitting TRBD2. The CDR3 covers 14 residues. CDR1 is SGHDT and CDR2 is YYEEEE in the germline V gene. The J segment lost 15 bases and the V segment lost 7 bases, leaving 19 bases of the junction unmatched. The CDR3 DNA reads as TGTGCCAGCCAAACCGCCGGAACGCGGGAGTTTCTGTTCTTC. As protein: CASQTAGTREFLFF.

The chain joins TRBV5-1 to TRBJ2-5, with 7 bases that match TRBD2. The V gene's germline CDR1 is SGHRS and CDR2 YFSETQ. The CDR3 is made up of 17 amino acids. Unmatched junction bases numbered 18, after V lost 6 bases and J lost 4 bases. CDR3 coding DNA: TGCGCCAGCAACCCCCTCCATGGGCGGGGGATTGGAGAGACCCAGTACTTC. Amino acids: CASNPLHGRGIGETQYF.

This CDR3 reads CASSQASGGTYEQYF. The CDR3 DNA sequence: TGCGCCAGCAGCCAGGCTAGCGGGGGAACCTACGAGCAGTACTTC. The rearrangement links TRBV4-1 to TRBJ2-7, with TRBD2 matching over 10 bases. This CDR3 spans 15 amino acids. V shed 3 bases and J 2 bases; nucleotides not matched to a gene: 4. Germline V gene sequence: CDR1 MGHRA, CDR2 YSYEKL.

This clone was detected only a few times. CDR3: CASSEGAASGSPLHF. The CDR3 DNA is TGTGCCAGCTCCGAGGGGGCAGCCTCGGGTTCACCCCTCCACTTT. V and J are TRBV19 and TRBJ1-6; TRBD1 matches 7 bases. The CDR3 is 15 residues long. V lost 9 bases, J lost 9 bases, and 14 bases stayed unmatched. Germline V gives CDR1 LNHDA, CDR2 SQIVND (reference sequence).

This chain links TRBV20-1 with TRBJ1-1; D not certain. V shed 7 bases and J shed 1 base, with 7 bases lying between them. Germline lookup yields CDR1 DFQATT and CDR2 SNEGSKA (reference sequence). CDR3 length: 11 residues. The CDR3 DNA reads TGCAGTGTGGAGGAGAACACTGAAGCTTTCTTT. Translating gives CSVEENTEAFF.

This clone occurred a few times. The chain is built from TRBV28 and TRBJ1-2; 7 bases align to TRBD1. The CDR3 sequence is 13 residues long. Trimming cost V 6 bases and J 8 bases; bases outside gene matches: 9. Germline CDR1 MDHEN, CDR2 SYDVKM. The chain's CDR3 is CASRSTGAGGYTF. The CDR3, as DNA: TGTGCCAGCAGGTCTACAGGGGCGGGGGGCTACACCTTC.

The J gene is TRBJ2-7, the V gene TRBV7-2; TRBD2 agrees at 9 bases. V was pared by 4 bases and J by 0 bases, with 13 bases of the junction left unmatched. Germline-derived CDR1 and CDR2 are SGHTA and FQGNSA. The CDR3 consists of 18 residues. CDR3 sequence reads: CASSYLAGTHGSSYEQYF. As DNA, the CDR3 is TGTGCCAGCAGCTACCTAGCGGGGACCCACGGGAGCTCCTACGAGCAGTACTTC.

The genes are TRBV18 and TRBJ1-5; 7 positions agree with TRBD1. V gave up 2 bases and J gave up 3 bases; unmatched junction bases: 7. The CDR3 has 16 residues. The germline V gene encodes CDR1 KGHSH and CDR2 LQKENI. This CDR3 is CASSPYGTANNQPQHF. The CDR3 coding sequence is TGTGCCAGCTCACCATATGGGACAGCAAACAATCAGCCCCAGCATTTT.

This clone was recorded a few times. This chain joins TRBV5-1 and TRBJ1-4; 8 bases are shared with TRBD1. CDR3 length equals 14 residues. Germline CDR1 reads SGHRS; CDR2 reads YFSETQ. J lost 8 bases, V lost 4 bases, and 7 bases had no gene match. Here the CDR3 DNA reads TGCGCCAGCAGCCCGGACAGGGTTGAGGAAAAACTGTTTTTT. Its translation is CASSPDRVEEKLFF. The full variable domain, in which reference TRBV5-1 and TRBJ1-4 provide the parts outside the CDR3, is KAGVTQTPRYLIKTRGQQVTLSCSPISGHRSVSWYQQTPGQGLQFLFEYFSETQRNKGNFPGRFSGRQFSNSRSEMNVSTLELGDSALYLCASSPDRVEEKLFFGSGTQLSVL.

This rearrangement joins TRBV7-9 to TRBJ1-6; 8 nucleotides match TRBD1. The CDR3 runs 15 residues. V lost 5 bases and J lost 7; bases outside the gene matches: 7. The V gene's germline CDR1 is SEHNR and CDR2 FQNEAQ (reference sequence). CDR3: CASSPEDRVNSPLHF. The CDR3 nucleotides are TGTGCCAGCAGCCCGGAGGACAGGGTGAATTCACCCCTCCACTTT. Supplemented by reference TRBV7-9 and TRBJ1-6, the full variable domain reads DTGVSQNPRHKITKRGQNVTFRCDPISEHNRLYWYRQTLGQGPEFLTYFQNEAQLEKSRLLSDRFSAERPKGSFSTLEIQRTEQGDSAMYLCASSPEDRVNSPLHFGNGTRLTVT.

The CDR3, as DNA: TGTGCCACCAGCAGAGAGAGATATAGCAATCAGCCCCAGCATTTT. Residues: CATSRERYSNQPQHF. This chain connects TRBV15 to TRBJ1-5; D gene uncertain. V lost 0 bases and J 0 bases, leaving 6 bases between the germline ends. The CDR3 covers 15 residues. Per the germline V gene, CDR1 is LNHNV and CDR2 is YYDKDF (reference sequence).

This chain connects TRBV9 to TRBJ2-5; TRBD2 matches 14 bases. The CDR3 consists of 17 residues. Trimming cost V 4 bases and J 5 bases; bases outside gene matches: 10. Germline CDR1 reads SGDLS; CDR2 reads YYNGEE. CDR3 loop: CASSPGTSGGREETQYF. CDR3 bases: TGTGCCAGCAGCCCGGGGACTAGCGGGGGCCGCGAGGAGACCCAGTACTTC.

The chain combines TRBV7-2 with TRBJ2-1, with 12 bases lining up with TRBD1. The J segment lost 9 bases and the V segment lost 4 bases, leaving 7 bases of the junction unmatched. CDR1 and CDR2 (germline): SGHTA, FQGNSA. CDR3 length: 15 residues. The CDR3 nucleotides are TGTGCCAGCAGCTCCGGGACAGGGGGCTTTGTTGAGCAGTTCTTC. Translating it yields CASSSGTGGFVEQFF.

This rearrangement joins TRBV28 to TRBJ1-2; TRBD1 is a possible D gene (6 bases). Germline loops: CDR1 MDHEN, CDR2 SYDVKM. V was shortened by 5 bases and J by 0 bases, with 10 bases between the two germline ends. The CDR3 has 14 residues. The CDR3 region is CASSPTGSNYGYTF. CDR3 nucleotides: TGTGCCAGCAGTCCCACAGGGTCTAACTATGGCTACACCTTC.